This is a list of T cell receptor beta chains from one sample in a study of glioma-infiltrating T cells. TCRdb ran MiXCR on the multiplex PCR reads and lists one entry per CDR3 protein. Altogether more than 350,000 distinct CDR3 sequences are present, roughly 41% being singletons, with the ten largest covering about 12%. Input material: glioma tissue, nonneoplastic brain tissue, or PBMCs (not recorded which). These receptors came from a human donor with low-grade glioma or glioblastoma, undergoing nonglioma brain surgery, or in good health (not recorded which). CDR3s include the opening cysteine and the closing phenylalanine or tryptophan. The order of the fields is V gene, J gene, clone size, D gene, CDR3 DNA, CDR3 protein. A D gene is named only where the DNA matches it firmly. Part of the rows lack a size; the others show once, few, many or a class for expanded clones.

TRBV7-9,TRBJ2-1,many,TRBD1,TGTGCCAGCAGCAACCGGGACAGGGGGGGCAATGAGCAGTTCTTC,CASSNRDRGGNEQFF
TRBV20-1,TRBJ2-2,few,.,TGCAGTGCTAGAGAAGGCAGGGCGAACACCGGGGAGCTGTTTTTT,CSAREGRANTGELFF
TRBV7-9,TRBJ2-3,.,.,TGTGCCAGCAGCACCCATGGAGGGAGCACAGATACGCAGTATTTT,CASSTHGGSTDTQYF
TRBV28,TRBJ2-5,.,.,TGTGCCAGCAGCTACGCGGGATGGACAGAGACCCAGTACTTC,CASSYAGWTETQYF
TRBV6-2/TRBV6-3,TRBJ2-6,.,.,TGTGCCAGCAGTCAAGGTTCCTCTGGGGCCAACGTCCTGACTTTC,CASSQGSSGANVLTF
TRBV6-2/TRBV6-3,TRBJ1-1,few,.,TGTGCCAGCAGTTACTCGAGTCCGGGGATCACTGAAGCTTTCTTT,CASSYSSPGITEAFF
TRBV15,TRBJ2-1,.,TRBD1,TGTGCCTCACAGGGGAAATTAGATGGGAATGAGCAGTTCTTC,CASQGKLDGNEQFF
TRBV6-2/TRBV6-3,TRBJ2-1,many,.,TGTGCCAGCACCCACGGACGGCATGAGCAGTTCTTC,CASTHGRHEQFF
TRBV2,TRBJ2-4,.,.,TGTGCCAGCAAGGGGTTGGAGGATGCCAAAAACATTCAGTACTTC,CASKGLEDAKNIQYF
TRBV20-1,TRBJ2-7,many,TRBD2,TGCAGTGCTAGCTCTAGCGGGAGCTCCTACGAGCAGTACTTC,CSASSSGSSYEQYF
TRBV11-2,TRBJ1-2,.,.,TGTGCCAGCAGCTTAGACTGGAAAACCGACGGCTACACCTTC,CASSLDWKTDGYTF
TRBV6-1,TRBJ2-7,few,TRBD1,TGTGCCATCAGGGACAGGTACTCCTACGAGCAGTACTTC,CAIRDRYSYEQYF
TRBV6-1,TRBJ2-3,.,.,TGTGCCAGCAGTTATGGGCGGGTCCCCCAGGCAGATACGCAGTATTTT,CASSYGRVPQADTQYF
TRBV12-3/TRBV12-4,TRBJ1-1,many,TRBD1,TGTGCCAGCATACGACAGGGGAACACTGAAGCTTTCTTT,CASIRQGNTEAFF
TRBV20-1,TRBJ2-1,.,TRBD2,TGCAGTGCTTCCCTAGCGGGAGGGCGCTACGAGCAGTTCTTC,CSASLAGGRYEQFF
TRBV7-2,TRBJ2-7,once,.,TGTGCCAGCAGCTTAGATGGAGAGGGAGACGAGCAGTACTTC,CASSLDGEGDEQYF
TRBV28,TRBJ2-7,many,.,TGTGCCAGCAGTTTTGAGGGGATCGACGAGCAGTACTTC,CASSFEGIDEQYF
TRBV28,TRBJ2-5,.,.,TGTGCCAGCAGTCTCTCAGGGGCGCAAGGGACCCAGTACTTC,CASSLSGAQGTQYF
TRBV20-1,TRBJ2-2,.,.,TGCAGTGCTAGGGTGCCGGGGGTCACCGGGGAGCTGTTTTTT,CSARVPGVTGELFF
TRBV7-7,TRBJ2-1,.,TRBD2,TGTGCTAGCAGCCGGACTAGCGGGAACTACAATGAGCAGTTCTTC,CASSRTSGNYNEQFF
TRBV3-1,TRBJ1-1,few,.,TGTGCCAGCAGCCAAGGATCTTCGGGGGGGGCGAACACTGAAGCTTTCTTT,CASSQGSSGGANTEAFF
TRBV7-2,TRBJ2-1,.,.,TGTGCCAGCACCGGAAGACCAGACCTCATCTCCTACAATGAGCAGTTCTTC,CASTGRPDLISYNEQFF
TRBV20-1,TRBJ2-7,.,TRBD2,TGCAGTGCTAGGCCTAGCGGATCGACCTACGAGCAGTACTTC,CSARPSGSTYEQYF
TRBV5-1,TRBJ1-4,.,TRBD1,TGCGCCAGCAGCTTGTCTATAGGACAGGGTTATGAAAAACTGTTTTTT,CASSLSIGQGYEKLFF
TRBV20-1,TRBJ2-3,many,TRBD1,TGCAGTGCTACGGACAGGGCCCACACAGATACGCAGTATTTT,CSATDRAHTDTQYF
TRBV6-2/TRBV6-3,TRBJ2-3,many,TRBD1,TGTGCCAGCAGTTACTCCATGGACAGGGTTGAGACAGATACGCAGTATTTT,CASSYSMDRVETDTQYF
TRBV9,TRBJ2-1,.,.,TGTGCCAGCAGCGTAGCGGGAGTCTCCTACAATGAGCAGTTCTTC,CASSVAGVSYNEQFF
TRBV10-3,TRBJ1-1,.,.,TGTGCCATCAGCGACAGCAGCACTGAAGCTTTCTTT,CAISDSSTEAFF
TRBV27,TRBJ2-6,.,.,TGTGCCAGCAGTTTACAGAGTACCCTCACTGGGGCCAACGTCCTGACTTTC,CASSLQSTLTGANVLTF
TRBV27,TRBJ2-3,many,TRBD2,TGTGCCAGCAGTTTAACCGGGAGGCCCACAGATACGCAGTATTTT,CASSLTGRPTDTQYF
TRBV28,TRBJ2-7,.,.,TGTGCCAGCAGTTTCCGGAACTGGGGGGAGCAGTACTTC,CASSFRNWGEQYF
TRBV28,TRBJ2-7,.,TRBD2,TGTGCCAGCAGCCAAGGGCCCCCCACTAGCGGGAGTTACGAGCAGTACTTC,CASSQGPPTSGSYEQYF
TRBV25-1,TRBJ2-3,.,.,TGTGCCAGCAGTGAAGGGGGCAGTACAGATACGCAGTATTTT,CASSEGGSTDTQYF
TRBV20-1,TRBJ2-7,.,TRBD2,TGCAGTGCTAGAATACTAGCGGGAGTGGGGCCGTTCTACGAGCAGTACTTC,CSARILAGVGPFYEQYF
TRBV2,TRBJ2-7,.,.,TGTGCCAGCAGTGCCCGACAGTGGAACCCCTACGAGCAGTACTTC,CASSARQWNPYEQYF
TRBV24-1,TRBJ2-1,.,TRBD2,TGTGCCACCGGGACTAGCGGGAGGGCCGACAATGAGCAGTTCTTC,CATGTSGRADNEQFF
TRBV20-1,TRBJ2-5,few,.,TGCAGTGCTAATGCCCACCAAGAGACCCAGTACTTC,CSANAHQETQYF
TRBV25-1,TRBJ2-7,.,.,TGTGCCGGCACCCCGACAGGCCTTTCCTACGAGCAGTACTTC,CAGTPTGLSYEQYF
TRBV15,TRBJ1-1,.,.,TGTGCCACCAGCAGGAAAGGGAACACTGAAGCTTTCTTT,CATSRKGNTEAFF
TRBV18,TRBJ1-1,once,.,TGTGCCAGCTCACCACGGGCAGGGGATCCGGTGGTGGCTGAAGCTTTCTTT,CASSPRAGDPVVAEAFF
TRBV4-1,TRBJ2-7,few,.,TGCGCCAGCAGCCAGCCGGGAGTGAGCTACGAGCAGTACTTC,CASSQPGVSYEQYF
TRBV19,TRBJ1-1,.,.,TGTGCCAGTAGTATAGGGCAGGGGAAAACTGAAGCTTTCTTT,CASSIGQGKTEAFF
TRBV28,TRBJ2-7,once,.,TGTGCCAGCAGTTTGTGTTTGGTCAGATCCAACGAGCAGTACTTC,CASSLCLVRSNEQYF
TRBV20-1,TRBJ2-3,few,TRBD2,TGCAGTGCCACCCGGAGCGGGAGTTTAGATACGCAGTATTTT,CSATRSGSLDTQYF
TRBV28,TRBJ2-3,.,.,TGTGCCAGCAGCCAAGACGTTAGGGAACCAGATACGCAGTATTTT,CASSQDVREPDTQYF
TRBV5-1,TRBJ1-2,.,TRBD1,TGCGCCAGCAGCTTGGCAGGAGGGGACAGGGGCATCGGCTACACCTTC,CASSLAGGDRGIGYTF
TRBV6-1,TRBJ1-5,many,TRBD1,TGTGCCACTAGCCCCTGGCAGGGGGAAAATCAGCCCCAGCATTTT,CATSPWQGENQPQHF
TRBV7-6,TRBJ2-7,.,.,TGTGCCAGCAGCTTAGCCGTGGGCAGGGAAGGGACCTACGAGCAGTACTTC,CASSLAVGREGTYEQYF
TRBV2,TRBJ2-3,.,TRBD2,TGTGCCAGCAGTCCCGGACTAGCGGCGCAGTATTTT,CASSPGLAAQYF
TRBV20-1,TRBJ2-7,.,TRBD2,TGCAGTGCTCCTCGGACTAGCGGGAGGTTTCCTTTTGAGCAGTACTTC,CSAPRTSGRFPFEQYF
TRBV7-9,TRBJ2-7,many,TRBD2,TGTGCCAGCAGCTTAGCAGATAGCGGGCGCCTCGGCGAGCAGTACTTC,CASSLADSGRLGEQYF
TRBV6-1,TRBJ2-1,many,TRBD2,TGTGCCAGCAGTGACCAGCGGGGGGGCAATGAGCAGTTCTTC,CASSDQRGGNEQFF
TRBV27,TRBJ2-7,.,TRBD2,TGTGCCAGCAGTCCCGGACTAGCTGGGACCCACGAGCAGTACTTC,CASSPGLAGTHEQYF
TRBV7-2,TRBJ2-3,few,.,TGTGCCAGCAGCACCTATAGCACAGATACGCAGTATTTT,CASSTYSTDTQYF
TRBV28,TRBJ2-7,.,.,TGTGCCAGCAGTCCCCCGGGGGCGATAGCGGCGAAGGAGTACTTC,CASSPPGAIAAKEYF
TRBV25-1,TRBJ1-2,once,.,TGTGCCAGCAGTTACGGACACCGTCACACCTTC,CASSYGHRHTF
TRBV6-1,TRBJ2-3,many,TRBD2,TGTGCCAGCGCCGCTAGCGGGGGAATCACAGATACGCAGTATTTT,CASAASGGITDTQYF